These 5 T cell receptor beta chains were all obtained from the same sample, sequenced in a study of shared clonotypes between healthy human individuals. The repertoire was sequenced with immunoSEQ multiplex PCR; TCRdb's copy has only in-frame clones and lacks some. The repertoire has about half a million clones, 78% of them found once; the top ten carry approximately 12%. Source material: PBMCs. Receptors originate from a woman in her forties in good health. Some clones in this sample may be carry-over from other donors' samples.

This chain connects TRBV6-5 to TRBJ2-7; TRBD1 might be the D (5 bases). CDR3 length: 9 amino acids. Germline assignment: CDR1 MNHEY and CDR2 SVGAGI. DNA for the CDR3: TGTGCTGCAGGGTACGAGCAGTACTTC. Amino acid sequence: CAAGYEQYF.

The rearrangement uses TRBV7-7 and TRBJ1-4; D is perhaps TRBD1 (5 bases). The CDR3 has 14 amino acids. The V end was cut by 0 bases, the J end by 11 bases, with 13 bases between. The germline V gene has CDR1 SSHAT and CDR2 FNYEAQ (reference sequence). CDR3 in amino acids: CASSLAGDAPKLFF. DNA of the CDR3: TGTGCCAGCAGCTTAGCGGGGGACGCCCCCAAACTGTTTTTT.

The genes are TRBV6-4 and TRBJ2-3, with 7 bases lining up with TRBD2. The CDR3 loop spans 15 amino acids. J gave up 3 bases and V 3 bases, and 6 bases lay outside the gene matches. Germline V gene data show CDR1 as MRHNA and CDR2 as SNTAGT. The CDR3 DNA sequence: TGTGCCAGCAGTGAGACGGGAGGTGGGACAGATACGCAGTATTTT. Amino acids: CASSETGGGTDTQYF.

Details on this clone: This same CDR3 is encoded by further DNA sequences in the sample. This chain uses TRBV19 with TRBJ2-3; D call uncertain. Germline V CDR1 and CDR2: LNHDA, SQIVND (reference sequence). The CDR3 has 13 amino acids. V lost 1 base to trimming and J lost 0 bases, with 2 bases between them. The CDR3 sequence is CASSIGSTDTQYF. DNA for the CDR3: TGTGCCAGTAGTATAGGTAGCACAGATACGCAGTATTTT.

The V and J genes are TRBV11-2 and TRBJ2-7; perhaps TRBD2 as D (5 bases). The CDR3 is made up of 13 amino acids. Trimming shortened V by 5 bases and J by 4 bases, and 12 bases separated the two germline ends. The V gene's germline CDR1 is SGHAT and CDR2 FQNNGV. The CDR3 protein is CASSVPREYEQYF. The DNA for the CDR3 is TGTGCCAGCAGCGTTCCAAGGGAGTACGAGCAGTACTTC.